This TCR beta chain was identified in a study of T cell repertoires in cytomegalovirus infection. Study details: TCR beta signatures that were public indicated CMV infection and matching HLA type. Findings and caveats of the study: Using cumulative public TCR beta family frequency, the authors identified those who carried CMV together with the relevant HLA. HLA-C-restricted CMV-specific TCR beta clonotypes prevailed in the ex vivo response.

Each CDR3 protein is one row after TCRdb ran MiXCR on the reads. The sample holds 150,000 to 200,000 distinct CDR3 sequences, roughly 9.8% seen once. This clonotype came up a few times. Its target is not known. The CDR3 runs 15 residues. Germline-derived CDR1 and CDR2 are MDHEN and SYDVKM. The V and J ends lost 5 bases and 0 bases respectively, with 11 bases between them. Sequenced input: PBMCs. This sequence originates from a human donor in good health (CMV status not recorded). Some clones in this sample may be carry-over from other donors' samples. The V call is TRBV28, the J call TRBJ2-4; weak D call: TRBD1 (5 bases). DNA of the CDR3: TGTGCCAGCAGTGCCCTGACAGAAGCCAAAAACATTCAGTACTTC. This translates into CASSALTEAKNIQYF. Combining the CDR3 with reference TRBV28 and TRBJ2-4 gives the whole variable domain DVKVTQSSRYLVKRTGEKVFLECVQDMDHENMFWYRQDPGLGLRLIYFSYDVKMKEKGDIPEGYSVSREKKERFSLILESASTNQTSMYLCASSALTEAKNIQYFGAGTRLSVL.